The source of this TCR beta chain is a study of tumor-infiltrating lymphocytes in localized non-small cell lung cancer. Regarding the study as a whole: Tumors had more T cell infiltration than uninvolved lung, per TCRbeta sequencing and CD3 counts. No T-cell fraction difference was seen between IM1 and IM2 tumors. Each assay used a separate piece of the same tissue.

Sequenced by immunoSEQ multiplex PCR; TCRdb stores in-frame clones only, minus some. The data hold roughly 15,000 clones, with about 70% observed a single time. The CDR3 covers 15 residues. The germline V gene encodes CDR1 MNHNY and CDR2 SVGAGI (reference sequence). J gave up 7 bases and V 5 bases, and 10 bases lay outside the gene matches. Details on this clone: Its antigen is still unknown.

Material: lung tumor tissue. The chain joins TRBV6-6 to TRBJ2-1; 8 positions agree with TRBD2. The source of this sequence is a human donor with non-small cell lung cancer. The CDR3 region has the DNA TGTGCCAGCAGTATTCCGGGACTAGGAGGGAATGAGCAGTTCTTC. Translating it yields CASSIPGLGGNEQFF.